Below, 31 T cell receptor beta chains from the same sample are listed, as sequenced in a study of shared clonotypes between healthy human individuals. The repertoire was sequenced with immunoSEQ multiplex PCR; TCRdb's copy has only in-frame clones and lacks some. The sample consists of 950,000 to 1,100,000 clones, approximately 78% of them appearing once. Material: memory CD4+ T cells from PBMCs. Subset defined: CD45RA-negative fraction. These receptors all stem from a man between 18 and 29 years old in good health. Some clones in this sample may be carry-over from other donors' samples.

This chain links TRBV7-2 with TRBJ2-1; TRBD1 aligns across 9 bases. The CDR3 is 17 residues long. Trimming removed 6 bases from V and 10 bases from J; junction bases left unmatched: 19. Looked up from germline, CDR1 is SGHTA and CDR2 is FQGNSA. Here the CDR3 DNA reads TGTGCCAGCAGTCAGCCGGGACAGGGCTTATTTCAAAGGGAGCAGTTCTTC. It is translated as CASSQPGQGLFQREQFF.

The chain employs TRBV6-1 and TRBJ2-7, with 8 positions matching TRBD2. The germline gives CDR1 MNHNS, CDR2 SASEGT. This CDR3 comprises 14 residues. V gave up 11 bases and J gave up 7 bases; unmatched junction bases: 16. As DNA, the CDR3 is TGTGCCGGCGGGGAGGCAGCGGGAGTGCAAGAGCAGTACTTC. Translated, it gives CAGGEAAGVQEQYF.

In its sample, this clone was seen a few times. This same CDR3 is encoded by further DNA sequences in the sample. CDR3 bases: TGTGCCAGCAGCTTAAGGGCGGGGTATGGCTACACCTTC. Translated, it gives CASSLRAGYGYTF. V gene TRBV7-2 combines with J gene TRBJ1-2, with no clear D. The CDR3 runs to 13 residues. V was shortened by 2 bases and J by 5 bases, with 9 bases between the two germline ends. Germline V gene lookup returns CDR1 SGHTA and CDR2 FQGNSA.

This clone was counted a single time. The chain combines TRBV18 with TRBJ2-7, with D possibly being TRBD1 (5 bases). The V gene lost 5 bases and the J gene lost 2 bases, with 16 bases spanning the gap. Germline values: CDR1 KGHSH, CDR2 LQKENI. The CDR3 loop spans 15 amino acids. The CDR3 DNA follows: TGTGCCAGCTCATTACAGGAATCCTTCGCCTACGAGCAGTACTTC. Residues: CASSLQESFAYEQYF.

In its sample, this clone was seen a few times. The chain has TRBV28 and TRBJ2-3; TRBD1 matches at 9 bases. Germline CDR1 MDHEN, CDR2 SYDVKM. The CDR3 consists of 14 residues. V was clipped by 4 bases and J by 7 bases; unmatched bases: 6. The CDR3 reads CASSSPGQGYTQYF. CDR3 coding DNA: TGTGCCAGCAGTTCACCGGGACAGGGATATACGCAGTATTTT.

The chain employs TRBV5-8 and TRBJ2-1, with 9 bases aligning to TRBD1. CDR1 and CDR2 from the germline V gene are SGHTS and YDEGEE. This CDR3 is built from 14 residues. Unmatched junction bases numbered 7, after V lost 5 bases and J lost 7 bases. The CDR3 DNA reads TGTGCCAGCAGGCCTCGGACAGGGGTGAATGAGCAGTTCTTC. Amino acids: CASRPRTGVNEQFF. Variable domain in full (rest from reference TRBV5-8 and TRBJ2-1): EAGVTQSPTHLIKTRGQQATLRCSPISGHTSVYWYQQALGLGLQFLLWYDEGEERNRGNFPPRFSGRQFPNYSSELNVNALELEDSALYLCASRPRTGVNEQFFGPGTRLTVL.

The V call is TRBV6-5, the J call TRBJ2-7, with TRBD2 matching over 11 bases. The junction had 4 bases not matched to a gene; V was cut back by 2 bases and J by 4 bases. This CDR3 region has 15 residues. Germline loops: CDR1 MNHEY, CDR2 SVGAGI. CDR3 sequence: CASSYTGTSGYEQYF. The CDR3 DNA sequence: TGTGCCAGCAGTTACACCGGGACTAGCGGTTACGAGCAGTACTTC.

The chain recombines TRBV2 with TRBJ2-5; maybe TRBD2 (5 bases). The germline V gene encodes CDR1 SNHLY and CDR2 FYNNEI. V lost 5 bases and J lost 2, with 15 bases in between. The CDR3 covers 15 residues. The CDR3 protein is CASSRPGLAQETQYF. The CDR3, as DNA: TGTGCCAGCAGTCGCCCAGGACTCGCTCAAGAGACCCAGTACTTC.

The chain's CDR3 is CASSTDLAGKNIQYF. The CDR3 bases are TGTGCCAGCAGCACCGACCTGGCAGGGAAAAACATTCAGTACTTC. The chain employs TRBV2 and TRBJ2-4, with a tentative D call TRBD1 (5 bases). V dropped 6 bases and J dropped 4 bases, with 16 bases sitting between them. Germline-derived CDR1 and CDR2 are SNHLY and FYNNEI. This CDR3 spans 15 amino acids.

This clone was recorded a few times. The genes are TRBV28 and TRBJ2-2; D is possibly TRBD2 (6 bases). CDR1 MDHEN and CDR2 SYDVKM come from the germline V gene. V lost 6 bases, J lost 2 bases, and 13 bases lay in between. CDR3 length: 15 residues. The CDR3 DNA follows: TGTGCCAGCAGGAAAGGAGGGCCTAACACCGGGGAGCTGTTTTTT. Encoded protein: CASRKGGPNTGELFF.

This clone was seen only once. J is TRBJ2-7 and V is TRBV19; TRBD1 matches 9 bases. The CDR3 totals 16 residues. After removal of 5 bases from V and 3 bases from J, the junction contained 11 bases not matched to a gene. CDR1 and CDR2 from the germline V gene are LNHDA and SQIVND (reference sequence). The CDR3 loop is CASSPRQGGTVYEQYF. The CDR3 DNA follows: TGTGCCAGTAGTCCACGACAGGGGGGAACGGTCTACGAGCAGTACTTC.

This chain uses TRBV4-1 with TRBJ2-1; a weak D match, TRBD2 (7 bases). The length of the CDR3 is 17 residues. Deletions cut 0 bases from V and 5 bases from J, with 17 bases between. Germline lookup yields CDR1 MGHRA and CDR2 YSYEKL. The CDR3 DNA sequence: TGCGCCAGCAGCCAAGACGGAGGGGGACTATACAACAATGAGCAGTTCTTC. It specifies CASSQDGGGLYNNEQFF.

This clone is a singleton in its sample. The chain recombines TRBV27 with TRBJ2-1; 8 bases are a match to TRBD2. The germline gives CDR1 MNHEY, CDR2 SMNVEV (reference sequence). V gave up 5 bases and J gave up 6 bases; unmatched junction bases: 18. The CDR3 spans 18 residues. The chain's CDR3 is CASSRQHITGGVVNEQFF. The CDR3 nucleotides read TGTGCCAGCAGTCGACAACACATAACCGGGGGGGTCGTCAATGAGCAGTTCTTC.

This clone occurred once. The chain couples TRBV18 to TRBJ2-2; D possibly matches TRBD1 or TRBD2 (6 bases each). V was clipped by 3 bases and J by 5 bases, with 16 bases between them. CDR1 is KGHSH and CDR2 is LQKENI in the germline V gene. The CDR3 is made up of 16 amino acids. The CDR3 DNA sequence: TGTGCCAGCTCACCCTACATGGGGGGCGAAACCGGGGAGCTGTTTTTT. It is translated as CASSPYMGGETGELFF.

The gene calls are TRBV6-6 and TRBJ2-7; maybe TRBD2 (6 bases). This CDR3 comprises 15 residues. V lost 2 bases to trimming and J lost 0 bases, with 11 bases between them. From germline, CDR1 is MNHNY and CDR2 SVGAGI (reference sequence). The CDR3 protein is CASSYRLGSSYEQYF. DNA of the CDR3: TGTGCCAGCAGTTACCGTCTCGGGAGCTCCTACGAGCAGTACTTC.

The V call is TRBV6-1, the J call TRBJ2-1; 8 nucleotides line up with TRBD2. The CDR3 is 16 residues long. Germline values: CDR1 MNHNS, CDR2 SASEGT. V lost 2 bases and J lost 8; bases outside the gene matches: 11. The CDR3, as DNA: TGTGCCAGCAGTGAAATGAGCGGGAGTGTGGGCGATGAGCAGTTCTTC. Protein sequence: CASSEMSGSVGDEQFF.

V gene TRBV11-2 combines with J gene TRBJ2-7, with D hard to call. The length of the CDR3 is 15 residues. The V gene lost 2 bases and the J gene lost 4 bases, with 15 bases spanning the gap. Germline CDR1 SGHAT, CDR2 FQNNGV. The CDR3 nucleotides are TGTGCCAGCAGCTTAAAATTTGCGTCGTCGTACGAGCAGTACTTC. It yields the protein CASSLKFASSYEQYF. Full variable domain (remainder filled in from reference TRBV11-2 and TRBJ2-7): EAGVAQSPRYKIIEKRQSVAFWCNPISGHATLYWYQQILGQGPKLLIQFQNNGVVDDSQLPKDRFSAERLKGVDSTLKIQPAKLEDSAVYLCASSLKFASSYEQYFGPGTRLTVT.

This chain uses TRBV6-5 with TRBJ1-1; D not certain. V lost 2 bases to trimming and J lost 5 bases, with 6 bases between them. Germline-derived CDR1 and CDR2 are MNHEY and SVGAGI. CDR3 length: 12 residues. The DNA of the CDR3 is TGTGCCAGCAGTTACGCGGGAACTGAAGCTTTCTTT. It codes for CASSYAGTEAFF.

J is TRBJ2-6 and V is TRBV5-4, with D perhaps matching TRBD1 or TRBD2 (5 bases each). The germline CDR1 and CDR2 sequences are SGHNT and YYREEE (reference sequence). The CDR3 sequence is 16 residues long. V was clipped by 0 bases and J by 4 bases, with 11 bases between them. CDR3 protein: CASSLGGSPGANVLTF. Written as DNA, the CDR3 is TGTGCCAGCAGCTTGGGGGGGAGCCCCGGGGCCAACGTCCTGACTTTC.

The chain recombines TRBV18 with TRBJ1-3; no firm D call. Germline V gene sequence: CDR1 KGHSH, CDR2 LQKENI. With 3 bases removed from V and 4 bases from J, the gap between germline ends came to 13 bases. The CDR3 consists of 15 residues. The CDR3 reads CASSPSTGYGNTIYF. CDR3 in DNA: TGTGCCAGCTCACCCTCGACCGGGTACGGAAACACCATATATTTT.

The chain combines TRBV4-3 with TRBJ2-2; the match to TRBD1 covers 9 bases. J lost 6 bases, V lost 3 bases, and 8 bases had no gene match. The germline V gene has CDR1 LGHNA and CDR2 YSLEER. The CDR3 runs 16 residues. The CDR3 loop reads CASSQPGQGSSGELFF. CDR3 bases: TGCGCCAGCAGCCAGCCGGGACAGGGTTCATCCGGGGAGCTGTTTTTT.

This rearrangement joins TRBV6-4 to TRBJ2-6; D ambiguous. V lost 4 bases, J lost 13 bases, and 14 bases lay in between. Per the germline V gene, CDR1 is MRHNA and CDR2 is SNTAGT. The CDR3 loop spans 13 amino acids. The DNA for the CDR3 is TGTGCCAGCAGTGTCCCAGATTCCTGGGTCCTGACTTTC. Translation: CASSVPDSWVLTF.

In this sample, this clone turned up a few times. V is TRBV5-1 and J is TRBJ2-2, with 11 bases that match TRBD2. The CDR3 runs 14 residues. V dropped 6 bases and J dropped 4; count of bases not matched to a gene: 2. Germline V gene lookup returns CDR1 SGHRS and CDR2 YFSETQ. The CDR3 protein is CASIAGGPTGELFF. For the CDR3, the DNA is TGCGCCAGCATAGCGGGAGGGCCCACCGGGGAGCTGTTTTTT.

V usage is TRBV7-2 and J usage is TRBJ1-1; 11 bases agree with TRBD1. Looked up from germline, CDR1 is SGHTA and CDR2 is FQGNSA. V lost 5 bases and J lost 14; bases outside the gene matches: 13. The CDR3 covers 14 residues. The CDR3 spells CASSPIPDRGPPFF. The DNA of the CDR3 is TGTGCCAGCAGCCCAATTCCGGACAGGGGGCCACCCTTCTTT.

This sequence joins TRBV4-2 and TRBJ2-5, with 9 positions matching TRBD1. Germline V CDR1 and CDR2: LGHNA, YNFKEQ. The J segment lost 5 bases and the V segment lost 4 bases, leaving 8 bases of the junction unmatched. The CDR3 runs to 15 residues. DNA for the CDR3: TGTGCCAGCAGCCGGGACAGGGAGGGAGGCGAGACCCAGTACTTC. As protein: CASSRDREGGETQYF.

The chain has TRBV4-1 and TRBJ2-7; D tentatively fits TRBD1 or TRBD2 (5 bases each). V was shortened by 0 bases and J by 2 bases, with 11 bases between the two germline ends. Germline loops: CDR1 MGHRA, CDR2 YSYEKL. The length of the CDR3 is 15 residues. The CDR3 loop is CASSQDEGRAYEQYF. CDR3 DNA sequence: TGCGCCAGCAGCCAAGATGAGGGCAGGGCCTACGAGCAGTACTTC.

CDR3 nucleotide sequence: TGTGCCAGCAGTGAGGCTAAAAGGGAGACCCAGTACTTC. Translated: CASSEAKRETQYF. The V and J genes are TRBV6-5 and TRBJ2-5; D gene uncertain. V dropped 5 bases and J dropped 5 bases, with 12 bases sitting between them. This CDR3 has 13 amino acids. Per germline, CDR1 MNHEY and CDR2 SVGAGI.

The rearrangement joins TRBV7-3 to TRBJ2-3, with D possibly matching TRBD2 (6 bases). This CDR3 comprises 14 residues. Germline values: CDR1 SGHTA, CDR2 FQGTGA. V lost 1 base and J lost 5, with 10 bases in between. The CDR3 spells CASSLMGREDTQYF. The CDR3 DNA is TGTGCCAGCAGCTTAATGGGGCGGGAAGATACGCAGTATTTT.

The J gene is TRBJ1-1, the V gene TRBV4-2; maybe TRBD1 (6 bases). This CDR3 has 14 amino acids. V dropped 3 bases and J dropped 3 bases, with 11 bases sitting between them. Germline-derived CDR1 and CDR2 are LGHNA and YNFKEQ. DNA for the CDR3: TGTGCCAGCAGCCAGGCATACAGGGACACTGAAGCTTTCTTT. Its translation is CASSQAYRDTEAFF.

This clone showed up many times. The CDR3 region has the DNA TGTGCCAGCAGCCCCAAAGTAGGGGACGGGAATGAAAAACTGTTTTTT. It is translated as CASSPKVGDGNEKLFF. The gene calls are TRBV14 and TRBJ1-4; D perhaps matches TRBD1 (5 bases). Trimming removed 4 bases at V and 5 bases at J, with 17 bases between. The CDR3 has 16 residues. The germline gives CDR1 SGHDN, CDR2 FVKESK.

The chain couples TRBV11-3 to TRBJ1-1, with D possibly being TRBD1 (5 bases). The length of the CDR3 is 15 residues. CDR1 and CDR2 (germline): SGHNT, YENEEA. The germline V and J ends were trimmed by 1 base and 0 bases, with 9 bases remaining between them. CDR3 sequence (DNA): TGTGCCAGCAGCTTAGGTGGGGGTATGAACACTGAAGCTTTCTTT. Residues: CASSLGGGMNTEAFF. Supplemented by reference TRBV11-3 and TRBJ1-1, the full variable domain reads EAGVVQSPRYKIIEKKQPVAFWCNPISGHNTLYWYLQNLGQGPELLIRYENEEAVDDSQLPKDRFSAERLKGVDSTLKIQPAELGDSAVYLCASSLGGGMNTEAFFGQGTRLTVV.